These 10 T cell receptor beta chains came from one sample sequenced in a study of shared clonotypes between healthy human individuals. TCRdb's table, derived via immunoSEQ multiplex PCR, lists solely in-frame clones and lacks some. This sample has about 1.5 million clones, with 95% to 99% found just once. Sample: naive CD4+ T cells sorted from blood. Noted subset: CD45RA+ positively selected. The receptors were gathered from a man aged 25-45 years in good health.

V is TRBV7-3 and J is TRBJ1-1; a weak D match, TRBD1 (5 bases). From germline, CDR1 is SGHTA and CDR2 FQGTGA. The CDR3 loop spans 13 amino acids. Trimming removed 8 bases at V and 3 bases at J, with 13 bases between. The CDR3 bases are TGTGCCAGCCGCATCACCAGGGACACTGAAGCTTTCTTT. Encoded protein: CASRITRDTEAFF.

V usage is TRBV5-6 and J usage is TRBJ1-2; D remains ambiguous. Trimming removed 4 bases from V and 5 bases from J, with 21 bases in between. CDR1 is SGHDT, CDR2 YYEEEE, per germline. This CDR3 spans 16 amino acids. CDR3: CASSRKWVPANYGYTF. The DNA of the CDR3 is TGTGCCAGCAGCCGGAAATGGGTCCCAGCCAATTATGGCTACACCTTC.

The chain has TRBV7-9 and TRBJ2-3; D unresolved. The germline CDR1 and CDR2 sequences are SEHNR and FQNEAQ (reference sequence). The CDR3 extends over 14 amino acids. Trimming took off 3 bases at V and 2 bases at J, with 9 bases between the two ends. The CDR3 DNA sequence: TGTGCCAGCAGCTTTCTGGAACCCACAGATACGCAGTATTTT. It is translated as CASSFLEPTDTQYF.

V usage is TRBV5-1 and J usage is TRBJ1-1; no reliable D call. CDR3 length: 15 amino acids. Between the trimmed V and J ends, which lost 0 bases and 1 base, there was a span of 10 bases. Germline CDR1 and CDR2: SGHRS and YFSETQ. The CDR3 bases are TGCGCCAGCAGCTTGGCCCGCCTTACGAACACTGAAGCTTTCTTT. Protein sequence: CASSLARLTNTEAFF.

A note on this clone: Other DNA sequences within the sample encode an identical CDR3. The chain uses TRBV10-2 and TRBJ1-2; D is possibly TRBD1 (5 bases). The CDR3 is made up of 15 amino acids. The V and J ends lost 4 bases and 3 bases respectively, with 15 bases between them. Germline CDR1 WSHSY, CDR2 SAAADI. The CDR3 DNA is TGCGCCAGCAGTGCTCCGGGCCAGGGTGACTATGGCTACACCTTC. Protein: CASSAPGQGDYGYTF.

V is TRBV5-1 and J is TRBJ1-1, with TRBD1 identical over 8 bases. The CDR3 consists of 15 residues. Per the germline V gene, CDR1 is SGHRS and CDR2 is YFSETQ. The junction had 6 bases not matched to a gene; V was cut back by 4 bases and J by 1 base. The CDR3 region is CASSAATGANTEAFF. In DNA, the CDR3 is TGCGCCAGCAGCGCTGCGACAGGGGCGAACACTGAAGCTTTCTTT.

This chain joins TRBV30 and TRBJ2-7; weak D call: TRBD1 (5 bases). The germline V gene encodes CDR1 GTSNPN and CDR2 SVGIG (reference sequence). The CDR3 is 12 residues long. V lost 2 bases to trimming and J lost 7 bases, with 12 bases between them. The CDR3 is CAWSLGSGEQYF. Written as DNA, the CDR3 is TGTGCCTGGAGTCTAGGATCAGGGGAGCAGTACTTC.

About this clone itself: The sample carries other DNA sequences with the same CDR3. The genes are TRBV28 and TRBJ1-1; TRBD1 might be the D (6 bases). The CDR3 runs to 12 residues. The germline gives CDR1 MDHEN, CDR2 SYDVKM. V lost 5 bases, J lost 4 bases, and 8 bases lay in between. The CDR3 nucleotides read TGTGCCAGCAGTCTCAGGGGCACTGAAGCTTTCTTT. As protein: CASSLRGTEAFF.

The rearrangement links TRBV28 to TRBJ1-1; D gene unclear. The CDR3 runs to 13 residues. Germline loops: CDR1 MDHEN, CDR2 SYDVKM. V gave up 3 bases and J gave up 6 bases, with 11 bases separating them. The CDR3 here is CASSLVGESEAFF. The DNA of the CDR3 is TGTGCCAGCAGTTTGGTTGGAGAGTCTGAAGCTTTCTTT.

This clone was observed once. The rearrangement uses TRBV16 and TRBJ1-2; the D gene is possibly TRBD1 (6 bases). Looked up from germline, CDR1 is KGHSY and CDR2 is FQNENV. The CDR3 is 15 residues long. V shed 4 bases and J shed 4 bases, with 16 bases lying between them. This chain's CDR3 is CASSRPGHGSYGYTF. For the CDR3, the DNA is TGTGCCAGCAGCCGTCCGGGACACGGATCCTATGGCTACACCTTC.